Only one count was recorded for the clone carrying this T cell receptor (beta chain). The protocol was immunoSEQ multiplex PCR, while the TCRdb copy is restricted to in-frame clones and leaves out a portion. The table records about 30,000 clones, just over 90% of them present only once. This specimen belongs to a study of T cell changes during pregnancy in multiple sclerosis. V trimming: 3 bases; J trimming: 12 bases; junction bases outside the gene matches: 5. Looked up from germline, CDR1 is MNHEY and CDR2 is SMNVEV (reference sequence). This CDR3 has 14 amino acids. Sample: CD8+ T cells from peripheral blood mononuclear cells, taken before pregnancy. The TCR originated in a female donor with multiple sclerosis, enrolled in a pregnancy study. The genes are TRBV27 and TRBJ2-1, with TRBD2 matching over 13 bases. CDR3 protein: CASSFGLAGVGQFF. In DNA form, the CDR3 reads TGTGCCAGCAGTTTCGGACTAGCGGGAGTAGGGCAGTTCTTC.